These T cell receptor beta chains were read from a single sample in a study of glioma-infiltrating T cells. TCRdb recomputed calls from the multiplex PCR reads with MiXCR, one row per CDR3 protein. Of more than 100,000 distinct CDR3 sequences in the sample, around 28% were seen once. Specimen: glioma tissue, nonneoplastic brain tissue, or PBMCs (not recorded which). The receptors were sampled from a human donor with low-grade glioma or glioblastoma, undergoing nonglioma brain surgery, or in good health (not recorded which). Both conserved end residues are part of each CDR3. Size values are once, few and many counts, or a class for expanded clones, and some rows have none.

clone size	V gene	J gene	CDR3 protein
.	TRBV7-9	TRBJ2-7	CASSFRGGEQYF
few	TRBV2	TRBJ2-1	CASLERWDRYNEQFF
few	TRBV12-5	TRBJ2-7	CASGLPEQYF
.	TRBV5-4	TRBJ2-7	CASTIHGIHEQYF
many	TRBV6-1	TRBJ1-6	CASRIPGDSPLHF
.	TRBV7-2	TRBJ1-1	CASSSRQTTEAFF
many	TRBV20-1	TRBJ2-7	CSALTPSGTYEQYF
many	TRBV28	TRBJ1-2	CASRSTGRINYGYTF
many	TRBV4-2	TRBJ1-5	CASSQAVGNQPQHF
many	TRBV19	TRBJ2-5	CASSGTVQRQETQYF
many	TRBV7-3	TRBJ2-7	CASSISSYEQYF
many	TRBV7-2	TRBJ2-1	CASSPRVGGQGNEQFF
many	TRBV7-3	TRBJ2-3	CASSPVGDGDTQYF
.	TRBV7-9	TRBJ2-5	CASSLWEETQYF
.	TRBV7-8	TRBJ1-5	CASSSSGRGSNQPQHF
.	TRBV12-3/TRBV12-4	TRBJ1-6	CASSTDYNSLLHF